This T cell receptor beta chain was sequenced during a study of graft-versus-host responses after intestinal transplantation. Germline CDR1 SGHVS, CDR2 FQNEAQ. The V end was cut by 5 bases, the J end by 7 bases, with 21 bases between. The CDR3 has 16 residues. Sequencing was performed with immunoSEQ multiplex PCR; in TCRdb, only in-frame clones are kept and a portion is missing. The table records about 78,000 clones, around 87% of them present only once. To note about this clone: No antigen is known for it.

J is TRBJ1-5 and V is TRBV7-8, with D perhaps TRBD1 (5 bases). This clonotype was sampled from a human donor who was the organ donor for an intestinal transplant. The input for sequencing was unstimulated CD8+ T cells sorted from spleen or lymph node cells, taken before transplant. Here the CDR3 DNA reads TGTGCCAGCAGCGGAACGAGGGGACTCTATAGCCAGCCCCAGCATTTT. This encodes CASSGTRGLYSQPQHF.